Shown below are 24 T cell receptor beta chains from a single sample sequenced in a study of blood T cell repertoires in COVID-19 (dated by TCRdb to between 2020 and 2021). Libraries were constructed by the immunoSEQ multiplex PCR assay. TCRdb holds this immuneACCESS table with in-frame rearrangements only. Some clones are missing; in checked studies, unresolved V genes explain under half, and the rest has no known cause. This sample gives about 230,000 clones in total; 86% of them show up just once. More than 9% of the sample rests with the top ten. Sequenced input: peripheral blood. The receptors shown here come from a man in his fifties with COVID-19, enrolled during active disease.

A few counts support this clone. The J gene is TRBJ1-1, the V gene TRBV30; D remains ambiguous. The CDR3 length is 13 residues. Trimming removed 3 bases at V and 3 bases at J, with 11 bases between. From germline, CDR1 is GTSNPN and CDR2 SVGIG (reference sequence). CDR3 residues: CAWSLISDTEAFF. The CDR3 DNA sequence: TGTGCCTGGAGCCTAATTTCGGACACTGAAGCTTTCTTT.

This sequence joins TRBV18 and TRBJ1-5; 8 bases agree with TRBD1. The CDR3 totals 15 residues. Germline V CDR1 and CDR2: KGHSH, LQKENI. J was trimmed by 7 bases and V by 3 bases; bases with no gene match: 8. DNA for the CDR3: TGTGCCAGCTCACCCTCGAGAACAGGGGGACAGCCCCAGCATTTT. Amino acid sequence: CASSPSRTGGQPQHF.

The V gene is TRBV3-1 (or the pseudogene TRBV3-2), the J gene TRBJ1-6, with 7 bases that match TRBD1. CDR1 and CDR2 from the germline V gene are LGHDT and YNNKEL (reference sequence). This CDR3 comprises 16 residues. V lost 0 bases to trimming and J lost 6 bases; unmatched junction nucleotides: 5. In nucleotides, the CDR3 is TGTGCCAGCAGCCAAGATAAGGGGGCGCTTAATTCACCCCTCCACTTT. It codes for CASSQDKGALNSPLHF.

The V and J genes are TRBV10-3 and TRBJ2-6, with D maybe TRBD2 (6 bases). The V end lost 7 bases, the J end lost 0 bases, and 13 bases lay between the germline ends. The CDR3 runs 16 residues. Germline V lookup: CDR1 ENHRY, CDR2 SYGVKD. The CDR3 bases are TGTGCCATCAACTCGGGACTGAGCTCTGGGGCCAACGTCCTGACTTTC. Translated, it gives CAINSGLSSGANVLTF.

V gene TRBV2 combines with J gene TRBJ2-2; 7 bases fit TRBD1. The germline CDR1 and CDR2 sequences are SNHLY and FYNNEI. J was trimmed by 0 bases and V by 10 bases; bases with no gene match: 5. The CDR3 runs to 14 residues. CDR3 amino acids: CAKSDRPNTGELFF. The CDR3 DNA reads TGTGCCAAATCGGACAGGCCGAACACCGGGGAGCTGTTTTTT.

This sequence joins TRBV7-9 and TRBJ2-2, with TRBD1 matching 7 bases. Germline loops: CDR1 SEHNR, CDR2 FQNEAQ (reference sequence). With V trimmed by 5 bases and J by 2 bases, 5 bases remained unmatched. The CDR3 sequence is 15 residues long. CDR3 protein: CASSPRDRNTGELFF. CDR3 DNA sequence: TGTGCCAGCAGCCCCCGGGACAGAAACACCGGGGAGCTGTTTTTT.

This chain uses TRBV6-2 or TRBV6-3 with TRBJ1-5; TRBD1 matches 9 bases. After removal of 6 bases from V and 4 bases from J, the junction contained 7 bases not matched to a gene. The CDR3 is 15 residues long. Germline V gene lookup returns CDR1 MNHEY and CDR2 SVGEGT. CDR3 residues: CASSSGQGWNQPQHF. The CDR3 nucleotides are TGTGCCAGCAGCTCCGGACAGGGGTGGAATCAGCCCCAGCATTTT.

In this sample, this clone turned up once. The rearrangement joins TRBV9 to TRBJ1-2; D ambiguous. CDR3 length: 13 amino acids. Germline V gives CDR1 SGDLS, CDR2 YYNGEE. The ends were cut back, 4 bases at V and 7 bases at J, with 14 bases in the middle. CDR3 sequence (DNA): TGTGCCAGCAGCCCCAGTGGGCCGCTTGGCTACACCTTC. This codes for CASSPSGPLGYTF.

This sequence joins TRBV19 and TRBJ2-7, with 9 positions matching TRBD1. J gave up 4 bases and V 6 bases, and 16 bases lay outside the gene matches. Germline lookup yields CDR1 LNHDA and CDR2 SQIVND (reference sequence). CDR3 size: 17 residues. CDR3 in DNA: TGTGCCAGTAGCGAGACTCCGGGACAGGGCATGCCATACGAGCAGTACTTC. Translated: CASSETPGQGMPYEQYF.

The J gene is TRBJ1-1, the V gene TRBV12-5, with 9 bases lining up with TRBD1. Per the germline V gene, CDR1 is LGHNT and CDR2 is FRNRAP. Germline trimming cut 3 bases from V and 10 bases from J; bases unmatched to any gene: 15. The CDR3 runs to 16 residues. In DNA form, the CDR3 reads TGTGCTAGTGGTTTCGAACTTTCACAGGGGGCGATTAGAGCTTTCTTT. This gives the protein CASGFELSQGAIRAFF.

The gene calls are TRBV7-2 and TRBJ1-4, with unresolved D. The CDR3 length is 14 residues. Germline assignment: CDR1 SGHTA and CDR2 FQGNSA. V was trimmed by 3 bases and J by 5 bases, leaving 10 bases between them. CDR3 in amino acids: CASSFDHGNEKLFF. DNA for the CDR3: TGTGCCAGCAGCTTCGATCACGGGAATGAAAAACTGTTTTTT.

The chain recombines TRBV5-8 with TRBJ1-4, with 7 bases that match TRBD1. The CDR3 extends over 15 amino acids. V was clipped by 4 bases and J by 5 bases; unmatched bases: 8. The germline V gene has CDR1 SGHTS and CDR2 YDEGEE. CDR3 residues: CASSVGQLVNEKLFF. For the CDR3, the DNA is TGTGCCAGCAGCGTGGGACAGCTGGTAAATGAAAAACTGTTTTTT.

This clone came up once. The chain links TRBV7-9 to TRBJ1-2; a possible D gene is TRBD1 (6 bases). The ends were cut back, 2 bases at V and 4 bases at J, with 14 bases in the middle. The CDR3 consists of 15 residues. The germline gives CDR1 SEHNR, CDR2 FQNEAQ (reference sequence). The CDR3, as DNA: TGTGCCAGCAGCTTAAACAGGGAAGGGCCCTATGGCTACACCTTC. Translated: CASSLNREGPYGYTF.

The chain is built from TRBV13 and TRBJ1-1; the D is unclear. This CDR3 spans 13 amino acids. The germline V gene encodes CDR1 PRHDT and CDR2 FYEKMQ (reference sequence). V was trimmed by 4 bases and J by 5 bases, leaving 11 bases between them. Written as DNA, the CDR3 is TGTGCCAGCAGCTCAAGTCAGAGGACTGAAGCTTTCTTT. Amino acids: CASSSSQRTEAFF.

The DNA for the CDR3 is TGTGCCAGCAGCTTTAACAGGGGTTCTGACACTGAAGCTTTCTTT. Its protein product is CASSFNRGSDTEAFF. The J gene is TRBJ1-1, the V gene TRBV5-8, with 7 bases identical to TRBD1. Germline-derived CDR1 and CDR2 are SGHTS and YDEGEE. The J segment lost 3 bases and the V segment lost 2 bases, leaving 7 bases of the junction unmatched. The CDR3 is 15 residues long.

This rearrangement joins TRBV27 to TRBJ2-7, with a tentative D call TRBD2 (5 bases). Germline V gives CDR1 MNHEY, CDR2 SMNVEV (reference sequence). CDR3 length: 11 residues. The V gene lost 6 bases and the J gene lost 7 bases, with 10 bases spanning the gap. CDR3 sequence reads: CASSGRGEQYF. In nucleotides, the CDR3 is TGTGCCAGCAGCGGCCGAGGGGAGCAGTACTTC.

The chain uses TRBV5-1 and TRBJ2-3; TRBD1 agrees at 7 bases. Looked up from germline, CDR1 is SGHRS and CDR2 is YFSETQ. The ends lost 4 bases at V and 0 bases at J; junction bases unmatched: 5. The CDR3 totals 15 residues. The CDR3 is CASSPGTASTDTQYF. CDR3 DNA: TGCGCCAGCAGCCCTGGGACAGCTAGCACAGATACGCAGTATTTT. Complete variable domain (other parts from reference TRBV5-1 and TRBJ2-3): KAGVTQTPRYLIKTRGQQVTLSCSPISGHRSVSWYQQTPGQGLQFLFEYFSETQRNKGNFPGRFSGRQFSNSRSEMNVSTLELGDSALYLCASSPGTASTDTQYFGPGTRLTVL.

There are a few counts of this clone. The chain couples TRBV7-6 to TRBJ1-2; D call uncertain. This CDR3 spans 15 amino acids. The V gene's germline CDR1 is SGHVS and CDR2 FNYEAQ. Trimming stripped 1 base from V and 3 bases from J, with 12 bases between. The CDR3 region is CASSLEGASYYGYTF. The CDR3 DNA sequence: TGTGCCAGCAGCTTAGAGGGAGCGTCGTACTATGGCTACACCTTC. Combining the CDR3 with reference TRBV7-6 and TRBJ1-2 gives the whole variable domain GAGVSQSPRYKVTKRGQDVALRCDPISGHVSLYWYRQALGQGPEFLTYFNYEAQQDKSGLPNDRFSAERPEGSISTLTIQRTEQRDSAMYRCASSLEGASYYGYTFGSGTRLTVV.

The chain links TRBV6-5 to TRBJ1-5; 7 bases are a match to TRBD1. Losses at the gene ends were 6 bases for V and 5 bases for J; bases not matched to a gene: 10. CDR3 length: 15 residues. Germline assignment: CDR1 MNHEY and CDR2 SVGAGI. The chain's CDR3 is CASSQSGTEYQPQHF. The CDR3 bases are TGTGCCAGCAGCCAATCCGGGACAGAGTATCAGCCCCAGCATTTT.

V is TRBV19 and J is TRBJ2-7; 7 positions match TRBD1. The germline V gene has CDR1 LNHDA and CDR2 SQIVND (reference sequence). There are 15 residues in the CDR3. After removal of 6 bases from V and 2 bases from J, the junction contained 10 bases not matched to a gene. CDR3 coding DNA: TGTGCCAGTAGAACAAGGACAGGTAGACCCTACGAGCAGTACTTC. Its translation: CASRTRTGRPYEQYF.

V is TRBV27 and J is TRBJ1-3; TRBD1 is a possible D gene (5 bases). The ends were cut back, 6 bases at V and 3 bases at J, with 15 bases in the middle. The germline V gene encodes CDR1 MNHEY and CDR2 SMNVEV (reference sequence). The length of the CDR3 is 15 residues. The CDR3 DNA is TGTGCCAGCAGCTCCAACTTGGGGGGTGGAAACACCATATATTTT. Translation gives CASSSNLGGGNTIYF.

The chain employs TRBV3-1 (or the pseudogene TRBV3-2) and TRBJ1-1; 8 bases fit TRBD1. Germline CDR1 is LGHDT and CDR2 is YNNKEL (reference sequence). V shed 7 bases and J 4 bases; nucleotides not matched to a gene: 8. This CDR3 comprises 14 residues. This chain's CDR3 is CASNNRGGVTEAFF. DNA of the CDR3: TGTGCCAGCAATAACAGGGGGGGTGTCACTGAAGCTTTCTTT.

The genes are TRBV19 and TRBJ2-1; 11 nucleotides line up with TRBD2. This CDR3 is 14 amino acids long. CDR1 and CDR2 from the germline V gene are LNHDA and SQIVND (reference sequence). V was pared by 6 bases and J by 6 bases, with 4 bases of the junction left unmatched. The CDR3 region is CASSLSGRVNEQFF. In DNA, the CDR3 is TGTGCCAGTAGCCTTAGCGGGAGGGTCAATGAGCAGTTCTTC.

The genes are TRBV11-2 and TRBJ2-7, with D possibly matching TRBD2 (6 bases). The germline CDR1 and CDR2 sequences are SGHAT and FQNNGV. V was cut by 5 bases and J by 2 bases, with 19 bases left in between. This CDR3 spans 16 amino acids. CDR3 nucleotides: TGTGCCAGCAGCCCCGGGGGAAATAGACGTGCCTACGAGCAGTACTTC. Translation: CASSPGGNRRAYEQYF. The whole variable domain, remainder taken from reference TRBV11-2 and TRBJ2-7, is EAGVAQSPRYKIIEKRQSVAFWCNPISGHATLYWYQQILGQGPKLLIQFQNNGVVDDSQLPKDRFSAERLKGVDSTLKIQPAKLEDSAVYLCASSPGGNRRAYEQYFGPGTRLTVT.